This TCR beta chain is from a study of CD4+ T cells in melanoma. Study observations and caveats: A reported correlation linked neoantigen-specific CD4+ T cells to CD8+, macrophage and B cell function. Diverse differentiation states were reported for melanoma neoantigen-specific CD4+ T cells.

Profiled with immunoSEQ multiplex PCR; TCRdb holds only in-frame clones, not every one. This table holds 7,200 or so clones, approximately 70% found once. As concerns this clone: No antigen is known for it.

V dropped 11 bases and J dropped 2 bases, with 14 bases sitting between them. Germline lookup yields CDR1 LNHDA and CDR2 SQIVND (reference sequence). The CDR3 is 13 amino acids. This sequence joins TRBV19 and TRBJ2-3; D is ambiguous. The TCR sequence derives from a human donor with melanoma. The sequenced material came from cells from a culture (not recorded whether cultured in vitro). The chain's CDR3 is CAGSASPTDTQYF. The CDR3 coding sequence is TGTGCCGGCAGCGCGAGTCCCACAGATACGCAGTATTTT.